Listed below are T cell receptor beta chains from one sample, sequenced in a study of T cells in Graves' hyperthyroidism and ophthalmopathy. TCRdb re-analysed the multiplex PCR reads in MiXCR, keeping a single row per CDR3 protein. The table includes fewer than 700,000 distinct CDR3 sequences, about 16% detected once. Sample: blood. The receptor set was obtained from a woman aged 25 to 39 with Graves' hyperthyroidism. The CDR3 runs from the conserved cysteine through the conserved F or W. A D gene is named only where the DNA matches it firmly. Size is stated for part of the rows, as once, few or many counts, or as a class when the clone is expanded.

J gene,D gene,V gene,clone size,CDR3 protein,CDR3 DNA
TRBJ2-7,TRBD1,TRBV11-3,few,CASSFEGQREQYF,TGTGCCAGCAGCTTCGAGGGACAGCGAGAGCAGTACTTC
TRBJ1-2,NA,TRBV5-1,many,CASSRNPTGYYGYTF,TGCGCCAGCAGCCGCAACCCGACAGGCTACTATGGCTACACCTTC
TRBJ2-1,TRBD2,TRBV4-1,once,CASTPMIIGTSGGGSDEQFF,TGCGCCAGCACCCCCATGATAATTGGGACTAGCGGGGGGGGATCGGATGAGCAGTTCTTC
TRBJ2-7,NA,TRBV18,NA,CASSPWREQYF,TGTGCCAGCTCACCATGGAGGGAGCAGTACTTC
TRBJ1-2,NA,TRBV30,many,CAWRDDSREGYTF,TGTGCCTGGAGGGACGATTCCAGGGAAGGCTACACCTTC
TRBJ1-1,TRBD1,TRBV7-2,many,CASSFRRGRLRTEAFF,TGTGCCAGCAGCTTCAGAAGGGGGCGACTACGAACTGAAGCTTTCTTT
TRBJ1-1,NA,TRBV7-6,NA,CASSLESHDMNTEAFF,TGTGCCAGCAGCTTAGAATCACACGATATGAACACTGAAGCTTTCTTT
TRBJ2-7,NA,TRBV29-1,few,CSVVDKTYEQYF,TGCAGCGTTGTAGACAAAACCTACGAGCAGTACTTC
TRBJ2-1,TRBD2,TRBV30,NA,CAWRKTSGSYNEQFF,TGTGCCTGGAGGAAAACTAGCGGCTCCTACAATGAGCAGTTCTTC
TRBJ2-1,TRBD1,TRBV28,many,CASSLLGTGYNEQFF,TGTGCCAGCAGTTTACTGGGGACAGGCTACAATGAGCAGTTCTTC
TRBJ2-7,NA,TRBV25-1,many,CASSVDRTTQQYF,TGTGCCAGCAGTGTTGACAGGACCACGCAGCAGTACTTC
TRBJ1-2,NA,TRBV7-3,few,CASSPAGATNYGYTF,TGTGCCAGCAGCCCGGCAGGGGCAACTAACTATGGCTACACCTTC
TRBJ2-5,NA,TRBV29-1,many,CSVDTGTYRQETQYF,TGCAGCGTGGACACCGGGACATATAGGCAAGAGACCCAGTACTTC
TRBJ2-3,NA,TRBV12-3/TRBV12-4,many,CASSLGTPSFTDTQYF,TGTGCCAGCAGCTTAGGGACACCATCGTTCACAGATACGCAGTATTTT
TRBJ2-6,NA,TRBV27,many,CASSPWQGANVLTF,TGTGCCAGCAGCCCTTGGCAGGGGGCCAACGTCCTGACTTTC
TRBJ2-5,NA,TRBV10-1,NA,CASSDGGDIQETQYF,TGCGCCAGCAGTGATGGGGGGGACATCCAAGAGACCCAGTACTTC
TRBJ2-3,NA,TRBV4-3,few,CASSQEIVGADTQYF,TGCGCCAGCAGCCAAGAGATAGTCGGGGCAGATACGCAGTATTTT
TRBJ2-7,NA,TRBV28,many,CASSRQGQAYEQYF,TGTGCCAGCAGTCGGCAGGGTCAGGCCTACGAGCAGTACTTC
TRBJ1-3,NA,TRBV7-2,few,CASSFRAASGNTIYF,TGTGCCAGCAGCTTCCGGGCAGCCTCTGGAAACACCATATATTTT
TRBJ1-2,TRBD1,TRBV20-1,many,CSARDRGRDGYTF,TGCAGTGCTAGGGACAGGGGGCGGGATGGCTACACCTTC
TRBJ1-2,NA,TRBV30,many,CAWGGDVRGYTF,TGTGCCTGGGGAGGGGACGTTCGCGGCTACACCTTC
TRBJ2-7,NA,TRBV27,NA,CASSLQSHSAEQYF,TGTGCCAGCAGTTTACAGAGTCACTCAGCCGAGCAGTACTTC
TRBJ2-4,NA,TRBV9,NA,CASSRGGNIQYF,TGTGCCAGCAGCAGAGGGGGTAACATTCAGTACTTC
TRBJ2-2,TRBD1,TRBV29-1,NA,CSVETGVGDTGELFF,TGCAGCGTTGAAACAGGGGTGGGAGACACCGGGGAGCTGTTTTTT
TRBJ2-5,NA,TRBV20-1,few,CSARVFVVETQYF,TGCAGTGCTAGAGTTTTTGTTGTAGAGACCCAGTACTTC
TRBJ2-5,TRBD1,TRBV3-1,few,CASSRLGQGVETQYF,TGTGCCAGCAGCCGCCTGGGACAGGGGGTGGAGACCCAGTACTTC
TRBJ2-7,NA,TRBV2,few,CASSVSEGANEQYF,TGTGCCAGCAGTGTTTCGGAGGGGGCAAACGAGCAGTACTTC
TRBJ1-5,NA,TRBV6-4,NA,CASSEGPKGPQHF,TGTGCCAGCAGTGAGGGCCCCAAGGGGCCCCAGCATTTT
TRBJ2-5,NA,TRBV20-1,many,CSARGLETQYF,TGCAGTGCTAGGGGGTTAGAGACCCAGTACTTC
TRBJ1-1,NA,TRBV6-2/TRBV6-3,once,CASSYSGWGGTEAFF,TGTGCCAGCAGTTACTCCGGTTGGGGAGGAACTGAAGCTTTCTTT
TRBJ2-7,NA,TRBV7-2,many,CASSLLVVSYEQYF,TGTGCCAGCAGCTTATTAGTGGTATCCTACGAGCAGTACTTC
TRBJ2-2,NA,TRBV30,NA,CAWSVPERMRANTGELFF,TGTGCCTGGAGTGTACCGGAGCGCATGCGAGCGAACACCGGGGAGCTGTTTTTT
TRBJ2-1,NA,TRBV24-1,NA,CATSDSAVNEQFF,TGTGCCACCAGTGATAGCGCGGTCAATGAGCAGTTCTTC
TRBJ1-5,TRBD1,TRBV5-8,many,CASTKSGGRVQPQHF,TGTGCCAGCACCAAGTCAGGGGGCCGGGTTCAGCCCCAGCATTTT
TRBJ2-7,NA,TRBV7-2,many,CASSLVWEVSEQYF,TGTGCCAGCAGCTTAGTTTGGGAAGTGAGTGAGCAGTACTTC
TRBJ2-5,TRBD1,TRBV13,few,CASSQQGAGEETQYF,TGTGCCAGCAGCCAACAGGGGGCGGGCGAAGAGACCCAGTACTTC
TRBJ1-1,NA,TRBV5-6,NA,CASIELGELRNTEAFF,TGTGCCAGCATCGAGCTGGGGGAGTTAAGGAACACTGAAGCTTTCTTT
TRBJ2-5,TRBD1,TRBV12-3/TRBV12-4,NA,CASTRQGGETQYF,TGTGCCAGCACCCGACAGGGCGGAGAGACCCAGTACTTC
TRBJ2-3,TRBD1,TRBV18,NA,CASSRTGNGDTDTQYF,TGTGCCAGCTCACGGACAGGGAACGGGGACACAGATACGCAGTATTTT
TRBJ1-1,NA,TRBV3-1,many,CASGQAGNRGAEAFF,TGTGCCAGCGGCCAAGCAGGGAATAGGGGCGCTGAAGCTTTCTTT
TRBJ2-3,NA,TRBV20-1,few,CSVVGPLRTDTQYF,TGCAGCGTCGTTGGGCCTCTGAGAACAGATACGCAGTATTTT
TRBJ2-1,NA,TRBV12-3/TRBV12-4,many,CASSFHEAYNEQFF,TGTGCCAGCAGTTTCCACGAGGCCTACAATGAGCAGTTCTTC
TRBJ2-1,TRBD2,TRBV12-3/TRBV12-4,NA,CASSFGGSGYNEQFF,TGTGCCAGCAGTTTCGGCGGGAGCGGCTACAATGAGCAGTTCTTC